Listed here are 6 T cell receptor beta chains from one sample, sequenced in a study of blood T cell repertoires in COVID-19. The protocol was immunoSEQ multiplex PCR, while the TCRdb copy is restricted to in-frame clones and leaves out a portion. The table records a few hundred thousand clones, about 90% of them present only once. Sequences were obtained from peripheral blood. The receptors originated from a woman aged 30 to 39 with COVID-19, enrolled during active disease.

The CDR3 loop reads CASSPISTAGEEKLFF. CDR3 bases: TGTGCCAGTAGTCCCATATCGACTGCAGGGGAGGAAAAACTGTTTTTT. V usage is TRBV19 and J usage is TRBJ1-4, with D perhaps matching TRBD1 (6 bases). Germline V lookup: CDR1 LNHDA, CDR2 SQIVND (reference sequence). The CDR3 spans 16 residues. Trimming took off 5 bases at V and 8 bases at J, with 21 bases between the two ends.

This clone was counted once. The chain recombines TRBV5-5 with TRBJ2-1; TRBD1 is a possible D gene (5 bases). This CDR3 has 15 amino acids. CDR1 is SGHKS and CDR2 is YYEKEE in the germline V gene (reference sequence). Trimming took 0 bases from V and 7 from J, leaving 14 bases between them. The CDR3 nucleotides are TGTGCCAGCAGCTTGGCAGGGCTGGAGTGGAATGAGCAGTTCTTC. Protein product: CASSLAGLEWNEQFF.

The J gene is TRBJ1-2, the V gene TRBV19; maybe TRBD1 (5 bases). V was shortened by 5 bases and J by 6 bases, with 22 bases between the two germline ends. Germline V gene lookup returns CDR1 LNHDA and CDR2 SQIVND (reference sequence). The length of the CDR3 is 16 residues. CDR3 amino acids: CASSPTAGIVRHGYTF. The CDR3 DNA reads TGTGCCAGTAGTCCGACAGCAGGTATAGTCAGGCATGGCTACACCTTC.

The rearrangement links TRBV5-1 to TRBJ2-1; D is possibly TRBD2 (6 bases). The germline V and J ends were trimmed by 5 bases and 5 bases, with 14 bases remaining between them. This CDR3 is 14 amino acids long. Germline CDR1 reads SGHRS; CDR2 reads YFSETQ. Written as DNA, the CDR3 is TGCGCCAGCAGTCAACCGGGACTCAACAATGAGCAGTTCTTC. Translated, it gives CASSQPGLNNEQFF.

The rearrangement joins TRBV2 to TRBJ2-7; TRBD2 is a possible D gene (5 bases). CDR3 length equals 15 residues. The V end was cut by 8 bases, the J end by 6 bases, with 23 bases between. CDR1 and CDR2 from the germline V gene are SNHLY and FYNNEI. The chain's CDR3 is CASRPSGNPPGEQYF. DNA of the CDR3: TGTGCCAGCCGCCCCTCGGGAAACCCCCCGGGCGAGCAGTACTTC.

This clone was seen once. The gene calls are TRBV18 and TRBJ1-6, with 10 bases lining up with TRBD1. The CDR3 length is 13 residues. The V gene's germline CDR1 is KGHSH and CDR2 LQKENI. J lost 10 bases, V lost 4 bases, and 1 base had no gene match. The CDR3 sequence is CASSRDRGSPLHF. DNA of the CDR3: TGTGCCAGCTCACGGGACAGGGGATCACCCCTCCACTTT. Complete variable domain (other parts from reference TRBV18 and TRBJ1-6): NAGVMQNPRHLVRRRGQEARLRCSPMKGHSHVYWYRQLPEEGLKFMVYLQKENIIDESGMPKERFSAEFPKEGPSILRIQQVVRGDSAAYFCASSRDRGSPLHFGNGTRLTVT.